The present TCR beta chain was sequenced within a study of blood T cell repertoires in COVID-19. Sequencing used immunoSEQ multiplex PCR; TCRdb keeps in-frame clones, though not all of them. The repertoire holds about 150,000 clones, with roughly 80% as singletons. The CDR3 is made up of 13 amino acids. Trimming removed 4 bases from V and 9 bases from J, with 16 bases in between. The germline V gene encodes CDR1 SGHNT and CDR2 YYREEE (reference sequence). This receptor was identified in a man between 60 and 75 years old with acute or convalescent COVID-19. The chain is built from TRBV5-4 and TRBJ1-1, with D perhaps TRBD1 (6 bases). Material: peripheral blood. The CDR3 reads CASSQTGQDKAFF. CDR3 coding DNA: TGTGCCAGCAGCCAAACGGGACAAGATAAAGCTTTCTTT.